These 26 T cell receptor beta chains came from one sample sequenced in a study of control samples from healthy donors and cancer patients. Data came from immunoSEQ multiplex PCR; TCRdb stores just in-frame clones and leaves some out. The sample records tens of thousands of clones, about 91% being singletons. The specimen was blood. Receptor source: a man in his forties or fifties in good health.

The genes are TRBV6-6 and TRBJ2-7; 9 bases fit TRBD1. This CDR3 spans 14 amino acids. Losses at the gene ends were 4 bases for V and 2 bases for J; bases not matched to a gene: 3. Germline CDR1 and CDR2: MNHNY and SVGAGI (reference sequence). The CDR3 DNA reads TGTGCCAGCAGTTTGACAGGGGGGGCCTACGAGCAGTACTTC. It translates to CASSLTGGAYEQYF.

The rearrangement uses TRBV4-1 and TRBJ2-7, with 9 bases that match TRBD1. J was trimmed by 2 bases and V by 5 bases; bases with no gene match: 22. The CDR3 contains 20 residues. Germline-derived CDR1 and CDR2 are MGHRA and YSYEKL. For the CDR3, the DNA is TGCGCCAGCAGCTATTACTGGTTACCACCAGGGACAGGGCTAACCTACGAGCAGTACTTC. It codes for CASSYYWLPPGTGLTYEQYF.

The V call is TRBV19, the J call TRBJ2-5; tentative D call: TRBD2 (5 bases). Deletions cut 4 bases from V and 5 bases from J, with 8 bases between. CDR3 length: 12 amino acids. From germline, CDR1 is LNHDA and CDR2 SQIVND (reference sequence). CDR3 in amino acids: CASSRREETQYF. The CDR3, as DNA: TGTGCCAGTAGTAGAAGGGAGGAGACCCAGTACTTC.

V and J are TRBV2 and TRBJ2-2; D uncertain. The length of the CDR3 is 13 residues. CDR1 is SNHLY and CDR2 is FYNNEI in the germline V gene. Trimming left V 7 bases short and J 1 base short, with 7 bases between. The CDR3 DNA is TGTGCCAGCATGTCGGGGAACACCGGGGAGCTGTTTTTT. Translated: CASMSGNTGELFF.

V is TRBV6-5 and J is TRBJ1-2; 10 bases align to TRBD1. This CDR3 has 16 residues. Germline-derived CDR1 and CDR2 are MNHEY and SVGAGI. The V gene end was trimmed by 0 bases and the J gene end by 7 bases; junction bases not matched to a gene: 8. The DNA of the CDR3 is TGTGCCAGCAGTTACTCGAGTAGGGGACAGGGGTCTGGCTACACCTTC. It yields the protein CASSYSSRGQGSGYTF.

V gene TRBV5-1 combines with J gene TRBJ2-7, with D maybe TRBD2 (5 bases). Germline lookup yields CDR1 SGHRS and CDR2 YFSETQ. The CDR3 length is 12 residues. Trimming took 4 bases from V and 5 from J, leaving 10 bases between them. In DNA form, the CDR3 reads TGCGCCAGCAGCCCCCCGGGGAACGAGCAGTACTTC. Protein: CASSPPGNEQYF.

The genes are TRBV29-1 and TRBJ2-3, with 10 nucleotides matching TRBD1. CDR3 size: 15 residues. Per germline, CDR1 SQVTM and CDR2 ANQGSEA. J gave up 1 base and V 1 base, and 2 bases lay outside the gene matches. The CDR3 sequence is CSVEAGTGGTDTQYF. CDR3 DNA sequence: TGCAGCGTTGAAGCCGGGACAGGGGGCACAGATACGCAGTATTTT.

In DNA form, the CDR3 reads TGTGCCAGCAGCCAAGAGGCGGTAGCGGGGGGGCAAGAGACCCAGTACTTC. The encoded protein is CASSQEAVAGGQETQYF. The chain carries TRBV3-1 (or the pseudogene TRBV3-2) and TRBJ2-5, with 11 bases lining up with TRBD2. This CDR3 is built from 17 residues. The germline gives CDR1 LGHDT, CDR2 YNNKEL (reference sequence). J was trimmed by 2 bases and V by 0 bases; bases with no gene match: 5.

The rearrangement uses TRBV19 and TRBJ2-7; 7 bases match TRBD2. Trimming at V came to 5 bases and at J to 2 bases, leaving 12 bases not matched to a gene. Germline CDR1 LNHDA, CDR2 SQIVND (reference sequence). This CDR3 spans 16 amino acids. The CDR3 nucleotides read TGTGCCAGTAGTGAGTTTAGCGGGCCAAGAACCTACGAGCAGTACTTC. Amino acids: CASSEFSGPRTYEQYF. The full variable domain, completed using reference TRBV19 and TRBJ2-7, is DGGITQSPKYLFRKEGQNVTLSCEQNLNHDAMYWYRQDPGQGLRLIYYSQIVNDFQKGDIAEGYSVSREKKESFPLTVTSAQKNPTAFYLCASSEFSGPRTYEQYFGPGTRLTVT.

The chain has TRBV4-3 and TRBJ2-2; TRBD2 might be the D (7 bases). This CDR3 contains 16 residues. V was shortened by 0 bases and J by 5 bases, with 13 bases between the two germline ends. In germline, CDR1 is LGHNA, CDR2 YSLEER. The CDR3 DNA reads TGCGCCAGCAGCCAAGATGAGGGGGGGCTTACCGGGGAGCTGTTTTTT. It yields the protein CASSQDEGGLTGELFF.

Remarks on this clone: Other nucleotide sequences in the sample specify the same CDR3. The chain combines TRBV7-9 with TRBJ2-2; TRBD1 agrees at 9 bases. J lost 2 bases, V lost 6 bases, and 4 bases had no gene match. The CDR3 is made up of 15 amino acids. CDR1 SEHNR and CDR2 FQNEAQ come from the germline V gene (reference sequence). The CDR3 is CASRGGQGNTGELFF. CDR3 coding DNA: TGTGCCAGCAGGGGGGGACAGGGAAACACCGGGGAGCTGTTTTTT.

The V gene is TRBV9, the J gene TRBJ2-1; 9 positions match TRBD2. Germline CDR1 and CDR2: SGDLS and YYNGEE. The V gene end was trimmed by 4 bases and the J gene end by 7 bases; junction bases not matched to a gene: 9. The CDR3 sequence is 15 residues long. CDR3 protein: CASSLGRGGPNEQFF. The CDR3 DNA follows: TGTGCCAGCAGCTTAGGGCGGGGGGGCCCAAATGAGCAGTTCTTC.

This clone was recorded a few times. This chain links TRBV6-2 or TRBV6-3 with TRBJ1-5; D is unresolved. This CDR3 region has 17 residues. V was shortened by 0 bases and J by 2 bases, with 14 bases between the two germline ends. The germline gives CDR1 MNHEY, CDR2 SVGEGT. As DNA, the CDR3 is TGTGCCAGCAGTTACTCGACCGGGGATGGGCGCAATCAGCCCCAGCATTTT. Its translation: CASSYSTGDGRNQPQHF.

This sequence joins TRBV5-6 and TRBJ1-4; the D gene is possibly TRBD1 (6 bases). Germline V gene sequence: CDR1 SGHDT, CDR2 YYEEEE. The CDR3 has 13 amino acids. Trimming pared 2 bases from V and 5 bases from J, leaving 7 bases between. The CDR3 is CASSFGQNEKLFF. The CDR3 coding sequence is TGTGCCAGCAGCTTTGGACAGAATGAAAAACTGTTTTTT.

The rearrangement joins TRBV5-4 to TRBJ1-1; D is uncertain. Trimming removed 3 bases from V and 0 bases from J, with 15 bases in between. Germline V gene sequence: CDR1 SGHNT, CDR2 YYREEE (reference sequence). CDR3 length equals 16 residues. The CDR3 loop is CASSSESAVLNTEAFF. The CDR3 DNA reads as TGTGCCAGCAGCTCCGAATCGGCCGTGTTGAACACTGAAGCTTTCTTT.

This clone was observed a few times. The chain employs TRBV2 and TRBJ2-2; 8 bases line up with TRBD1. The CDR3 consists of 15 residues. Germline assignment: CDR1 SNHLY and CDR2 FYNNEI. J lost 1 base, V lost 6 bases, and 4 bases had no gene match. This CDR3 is CASRDRVGNTGELFF. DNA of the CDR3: TGTGCCAGCAGGGACAGGGTAGGGAACACCGGGGAGCTGTTTTTT. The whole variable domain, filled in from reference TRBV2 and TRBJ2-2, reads EPEVTQTPSHQVTQMGQEVILRCVPISNHLYFYWYRQILGQKVEFLVSFYNNEISEKSEIFDDQFSVERPDGSNFTLKIRSTKLEDSAMYFCASRDRVGNTGELFFGEGSRLTVL.

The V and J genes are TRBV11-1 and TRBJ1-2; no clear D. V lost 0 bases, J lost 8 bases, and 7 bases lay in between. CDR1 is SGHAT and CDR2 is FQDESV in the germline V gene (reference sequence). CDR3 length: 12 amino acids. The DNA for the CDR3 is TGTGCCAGCAGCTTAGCGGGAGGAGGCTACACCTTC. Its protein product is CASSLAGGGYTF. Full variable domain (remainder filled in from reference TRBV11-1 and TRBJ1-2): EAEVAQSPRYKITEKSQAVAFWCDPISGHATLYWYRQILGQGPELLVQFQDESVVDDSQLPKDRFSAERLKGVDSTLKIQPAELGDSAMYLCASSLAGGGYTFGSGTRLTVV.

The CDR3 here is CAVRGTYEQYF. The CDR3 nucleotides are TGTGCCGTCCGGGGGACCTACGAGCAGTACTTC. The chain has TRBV6-5 and TRBJ2-7; possible D gene TRBD2, 6 bases. V lost 11 bases, J lost 2 bases, and 10 bases lay in between. The CDR3 has 11 amino acids. From germline, CDR1 is MNHEY and CDR2 SVGAGI.

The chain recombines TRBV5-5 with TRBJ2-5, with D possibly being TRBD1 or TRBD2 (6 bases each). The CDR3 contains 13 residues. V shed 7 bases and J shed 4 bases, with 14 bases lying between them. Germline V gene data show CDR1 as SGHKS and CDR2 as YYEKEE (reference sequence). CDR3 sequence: CASCVGGRETQYF. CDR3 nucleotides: TGTGCCAGCTGCGTCGGGGGCAGAGAGACCCAGTACTTC.

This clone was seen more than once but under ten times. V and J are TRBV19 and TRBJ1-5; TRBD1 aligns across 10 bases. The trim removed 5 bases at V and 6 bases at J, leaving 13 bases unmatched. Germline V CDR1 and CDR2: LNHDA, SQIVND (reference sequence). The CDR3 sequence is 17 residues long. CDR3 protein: CASSPDGGQGLSQPQHF. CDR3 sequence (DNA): TGTGCCAGTAGTCCCGATGGGGGACAGGGGTTAAGTCAGCCCCAGCATTTT.

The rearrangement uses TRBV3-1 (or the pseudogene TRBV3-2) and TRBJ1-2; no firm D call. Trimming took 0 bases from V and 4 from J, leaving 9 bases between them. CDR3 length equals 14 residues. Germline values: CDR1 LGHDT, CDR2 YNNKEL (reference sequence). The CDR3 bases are TGTGCCAGCAGCCAAGAAACGGACGCCTATGGCTACACCTTC. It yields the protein CASSQETDAYGYTF.

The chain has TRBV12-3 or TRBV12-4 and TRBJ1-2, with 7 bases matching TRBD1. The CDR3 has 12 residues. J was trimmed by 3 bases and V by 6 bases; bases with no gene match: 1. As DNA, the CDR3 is TGTGCCAGCAGAGGGACAGACTATGGCTACACCTTC. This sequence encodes CASRGTDYGYTF.

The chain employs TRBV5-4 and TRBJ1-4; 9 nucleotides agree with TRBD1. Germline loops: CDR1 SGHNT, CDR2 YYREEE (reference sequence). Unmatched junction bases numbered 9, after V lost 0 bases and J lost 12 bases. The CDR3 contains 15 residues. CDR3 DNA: TGTGCCAGCAGCTTGGATGGGACAGGGCACGTAGAACTGTTTTTT. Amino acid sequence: CASSLDGTGHVELFF.

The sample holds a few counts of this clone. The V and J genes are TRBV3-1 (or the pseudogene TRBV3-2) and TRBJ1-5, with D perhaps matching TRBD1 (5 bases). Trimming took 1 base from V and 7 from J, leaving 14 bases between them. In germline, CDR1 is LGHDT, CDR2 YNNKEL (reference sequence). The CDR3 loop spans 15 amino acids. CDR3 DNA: TGTGCCAGCAGCCAAGGGAGGGGAGACAGCCAGCCCCAGCATTTT. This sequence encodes CASSQGRGDSQPQHF.

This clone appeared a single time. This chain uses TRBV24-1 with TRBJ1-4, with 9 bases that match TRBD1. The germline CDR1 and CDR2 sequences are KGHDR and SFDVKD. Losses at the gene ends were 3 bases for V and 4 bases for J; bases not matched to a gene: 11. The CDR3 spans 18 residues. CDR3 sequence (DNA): TGTGCCACCAGTGATGCTCTCTCGGGGACAGGGAATAATGAAAAACTGTTTTTT. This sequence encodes CATSDALSGTGNNEKLFF.

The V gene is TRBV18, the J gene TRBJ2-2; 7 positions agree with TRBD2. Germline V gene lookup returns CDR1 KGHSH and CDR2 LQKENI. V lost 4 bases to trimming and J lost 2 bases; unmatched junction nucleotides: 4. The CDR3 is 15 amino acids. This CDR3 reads CASSRGSDNTGELFF. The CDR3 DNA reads TGTGCCAGCTCACGCGGGAGCGACAACACCGGGGAGCTGTTTTTT.